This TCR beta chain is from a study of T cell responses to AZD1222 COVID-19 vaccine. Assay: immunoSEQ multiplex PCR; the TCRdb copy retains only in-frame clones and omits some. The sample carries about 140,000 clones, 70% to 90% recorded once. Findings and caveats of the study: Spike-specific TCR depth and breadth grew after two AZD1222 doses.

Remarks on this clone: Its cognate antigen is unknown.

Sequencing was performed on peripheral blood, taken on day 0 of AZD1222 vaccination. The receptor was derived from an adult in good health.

CDR3 residues: CASSYGLASDTQYF. As DNA, the CDR3 is TGTGCCAGCAGTTACGGGCTAGCCTCAGATACGCAGTATTTT. This chain links TRBV6-5 with TRBJ2-3; tentatively, D is TRBD2 (5 bases). The CDR3 contains 14 residues. Germline CDR1 reads MNHEY; CDR2 reads SVGAGI. The ends were cut back, 2 bases at V and 4 bases at J, with 10 bases in the middle.